This entry concerns a single T cell receptor beta chain. Only in-frame clones appear in the TCRdb table, and some are missing; sequencing was by immunoSEQ multiplex PCR. The sample shows 120,000 to 150,000 clones, roughly 92% of them seen only once. The sample belongs to a study of control samples from healthy donors and cancer patients. The CDR3 contains 15 residues. In germline, CDR1 is SGDLS, CDR2 YYNGEE. Trimming shortened V by 2 bases and J by 2 bases, and 11 bases separated the two germline ends. Sample: blood. The chain recombines TRBV9 with TRBJ2-4; D remains unclear. The TCR was taken from a man between 25 and 39 years old in good health. For the CDR3, the DNA is TGTGCCAGCAGCGTGGCAGGATTAACCAAAAACATTCAGTACTTC. Translating gives CASSVAGLTKNIQYF.